The T cell receptor (beta chain) described here comes from a study of control samples from healthy donors and cancer patients. The repertoire was sequenced with immunoSEQ multiplex PCR; TCRdb's copy has only in-frame clones and lacks some. The profile shows 85,000 to 120,000 clones, approximately 90% of them singletons. The V segment lost 4 bases and the J segment 2 bases; nucleotides outside the gene matches: 6. Germline V gives CDR1 SGDLS, CDR2 YYNGEE. This CDR3 region has 15 residues. This clone was recorded once. The origin of this receptor is a woman under 30 in good health. The chain carries TRBV9 and TRBJ2-1; 7 bases agree with TRBD2. Sequencing was done on a sample of blood. The CDR3 sequence is CASSPGGRAYNEQFF. The DNA for the CDR3 is TGTGCCAGCAGCCCCGGCGGGAGAGCCTACAATGAGCAGTTCTTC.